This is a list of T cell receptor beta chains from one sample in a study of blood T cell repertoires in COVID-19. Some clones are missing from TCRdb's copy, which holds only in-frame ones; the method was immunoSEQ multiplex PCR. Found here are 200,000 to 250,000 clones, around 80% of them singletons; the top ten hold around 2%. Sequenced: peripheral blood. Receptor source: a woman aged 80 or over with acute or convalescent COVID-19. Both conserved end residues are trimmed from each CDR3. The order of the fields is J gene, V gene, CDR3 protein.

>TRBJ2-1|TRBV5-1
ASSQLAGGDNEQF
>TRBJ2-7|TRBV15
ATSRDRGNEQY
>TRBJ1-1|TRBV5-1
ASSRDRNTEAF
>TRBJ1-2|TRBV6-1
ASSEFGQDGYT
>TRBJ1-6|TRBV5-1
ASSLTQSRSSYNSPLH
>TRBJ2-1|TRBV7-2
ASSLGLVGEQF
>TRBJ1-4|TRBV19
ASSPSRIPNEKLF
>TRBJ1-2|TRBV6-1
ASSEAGLQGRGYT
>TRBJ1-6|TRBV6-6
ASGTRNSPLH
>TRBJ1-4|TRBV9
ASSAGQGRDEKLF
>TRBJ2-1|TRBV9
ASSGGSSGGSRNEEQF
>TRBJ2-7|TRBV5-1
ASSLRTSGSYEQY
>TRBJ1-5|TRBV7-2
ASSFGQINSNQPQH
>TRBJ2-6|TRBV16
ASSLQGLFGQAGANVLT
>TRBJ1-4|TRBV5-1
ASSVTGEEKLF
>TRBJ2-1|TRBV5-1
ASSLGGSPVDEQF
>TRBJ1-3|TRBV29-1
SVVDRGPSGNTIY
>TRBJ1-2|TRBV7-2
ASSLDRASGGYT
>TRBJ1-5|TRBV19
ASSPWGGAPQPQH
>TRBJ1-4|TRBV5-1
ASSSGSLGNEKLF
>TRBJ2-3|TRBV7-3
ASSLNAPGLGADTQY
>TRBJ2-3|TRBV5-4
ASSYPGTVATDTQY
>TRBJ2-7|TRBV27
ASSLRRGQGLYEQY
>TRBJ2-2|TRBV18
ASSRETGSGTGELF
>TRBJ1-2|TRBV11-1
ASSLERGANYGYT
>TRBJ2-3|TRBV28
ASTLNGLAGTDTQY
>TRBJ2-1|TRBV7-8
ASSPSVLAGGSSYNEQF
>TRBJ2-5|TRBV7-2
ASSSTRIAEETQY
>TRBJ2-2|TRBV18
ASSPGTGDAGELF
>TRBJ1-1|TRBV28
ASHPGQGMNTEAF
>TRBJ2-1|TRBV6-2/TRBV6-3
ASSPRGTGGNEQF
>TRBJ2-7|TRBV7-2
ASRPLANSAYEQY
>TRBJ2-5|TRBV2
ASGGGRMGETQY
>TRBJ2-7|TRBV7-2
ASSLGQGHTYEQY
>TRBJ2-7|TRBV7-2
ASQGLAAYEQY
>TRBJ2-5|TRBV6-6
ASRALTGGLETQY
>TRBJ2-5|TRBV20-1
SASGQGQETQY
>TRBJ1-3|TRBV12-3/TRBV12-4
ASSFHSGNTIY
>TRBJ2-2|TRBV18
ASSPLAGVPTGELF
>TRBJ1-3|TRBV18
ASSPDRGQVGNTIY
>TRBJ1-2|TRBV3-1/TRBV3-2
ASSLGGTGGTRNYGYT
>TRBJ2-5|TRBV2
ASRTVTGRVQETQY
>TRBJ2-7|TRBV4-1
ASSQEKLRGVSHEQY
>TRBJ2-7|TRBV18
ASSELGTEQY
>TRBJ2-7|TRBV6-6
ASSYAARGYEQY
>TRBJ2-1|TRBV19
ASSHLDYNEQF
>TRBJ2-4|TRBV7-2
ASSLGGTALAKNIQY
>TRBJ2-5|TRBV7-9
ASSSPNFAGGQETQY
>TRBJ2-7|TRBV28
ASSLLTGEQY
>TRBJ2-2|TRBV19
ASSIPLGGGRGTGELF